Each of the 3 T cell receptor beta chains below was sequenced from the same sample in a study of human T cells and chemical hapten exposure. One entry per CDR3 protein, called by TCRdb with MiXCR from the RACE reads. The sample lists 65,000 to 95,000 distinct CDR3 sequences; around 9.3% were seen once. Documented time point: healthy volunteer bleed at 6 weeks. Unfractionated whole blood was the source from which total RNA was extracted. The sample was whole blood. These receptor sequences come from a female donor in good health. Some clones in this sample may be carry-over from other donors' samples.

This chain links TRBV29-1 with TRBJ2-3; 7 bases align to TRBD2. The germline V gene encodes CDR1 SQVTM and CDR2 ANQGSEA. The CDR3 has 14 amino acids. J gave up 2 bases and V 6 bases, and 8 bases lay outside the gene matches. CDR3 DNA: TGCAGCGTGCCTAGCGGAGTAAACACAGATACGCAGTATTTT. Protein product: CSVPSGVNTDTQYF.

This clonotype was detected a few times. V usage is TRBV18 and J usage is TRBJ1-3; D might be TRBD1 (5 bases). V was pared by 2 bases and J by 0 bases, with 17 bases between. Per the germline V gene, CDR1 is KGHSH and CDR2 is LQKENI. This CDR3 contains 18 residues. The CDR3 DNA sequence: TGTGCCAGCTCACCAGACCAGGGAAACGTGCTCTCTGGAAACACCATATATTTT. Protein: CASSPDQGNVLSGNTIYF. The complete variable domain, with remaining parts taken from reference TRBV18 and TRBJ1-3, reads NAGVMQNPRHLVRRRGQEARLRCSPMKGHSHVYWYRQLPEEGLKFMVYLQKENIIDESGMPKERFSAEFPKEGPSILRIQQVVRGDSAAYFCASSPDQGNVLSGNTIYFGEGSWLTVV.

This clonotype was observed a few times. V gene TRBV28 combines with J gene TRBJ2-3, with 7 bases lining up with TRBD2. From germline, CDR1 is MDHEN and CDR2 SYDVKM. There are 15 residues in the CDR3. The junction had 4 bases not matched to a gene; V was cut back by 3 bases and J by 1 base. The CDR3 reads CASSLAGEGTDTQYF. The CDR3 DNA reads TGTGCCAGCAGTTTGGCGGGGGAGGGCACAGATACGCAGTATTTT.